Below are 23 T cell receptor beta chains sequenced from a single sample in a study of blood T cell repertoires in COVID-19. Using immunoSEQ multiplex PCR, the repertoire was profiled, and TCRdb retains in-frame clones only, with some absent. The sample lists about 260,000 clones, 75% to 90% occurring once. Sequencing was performed on PBMCs or T cells enriched from blood (not recorded which). The receptors stem from a man aged 50-60 years who had been exposed to COVID-19.

V is TRBV5-6 and J is TRBJ2-3; 8 bases are shared with TRBD2. In germline, CDR1 is SGHDT, CDR2 YYEEEE. The V segment lost 2 bases and the J segment 0 bases; nucleotides outside the gene matches: 2. This CDR3 spans 15 amino acids. The CDR3 region has the DNA TGTGCCAGCAGCTTTAGCGGGGTGAGCACAGATACGCAGTATTTT. This codes for CASSFSGVSTDTQYF.

This clone was seen a single time. This chain uses TRBV6-5 with TRBJ2-5, with a weak D call TRBD2 (5 bases). Germline values: CDR1 MNHEY, CDR2 SVGAGI. Trimming took off 0 bases at V and 5 bases at J, with 16 bases between the two ends. The CDR3 has 16 amino acids. CDR3 DNA: TGTGCCAGCAGTTACTCGATACCCGGACTCGGGGAGACCCAGTACTTC. As protein: CASSYSIPGLGETQYF.

The gene calls are TRBV19 and TRBJ2-7; the match to TRBD2 covers 8 bases. Looked up from germline, CDR1 is LNHDA and CDR2 is SQIVND (reference sequence). The CDR3 has 14 residues. V shed 9 bases and J 2 bases; nucleotides not matched to a gene: 9. The CDR3 is CASRNRGGTYEQYF. The CDR3 DNA sequence: TGTGCCAGCCGTAACCGGGGGGGGACCTACGAGCAGTACTTC.

V gene TRBV4-1 combines with J gene TRBJ2-2, with unresolved D. Germline-derived CDR1 and CDR2 are MGHRA and YSYEKL. The CDR3 extends over 13 amino acids. Trimming took 1 base from V and 7 from J, leaving 7 bases between them. As DNA, the CDR3 is TGCGCCAGCAGCCAAGTAATAGTCGGGGAGCTGTTTTTT. Amino acids: CASSQVIVGELFF.

The chain is built from TRBV14 and TRBJ1-4, with D possibly being TRBD1 (5 bases). Germline CDR1 and CDR2: SGHDN and FVKESK. This CDR3 is 16 amino acids long. V was shortened by 0 bases and J by 6 bases, with 14 bases between the two germline ends. The CDR3 DNA sequence: TGTGCCAGCAGCCAAGATTCGGGGGGAATATATGAAAAACTGTTTTTT. Its translation: CASSQDSGGIYEKLFF.

As for this clone: Distinct nucleotide sequences in the sample also encode this CDR3. The rearrangement uses TRBV28 and TRBJ1-2; D remains ambiguous. The CDR3 covers 13 residues. V was pared by 3 bases and J by 2 bases, with 7 bases between. Germline V gene lookup returns CDR1 MDHEN and CDR2 SYDVKM. CDR3 in DNA: TGTGCCAGCAGTTTCGCCGGGAACTATGGCTACACCTTC. It translates to CASSFAGNYGYTF.

The chain joins TRBV4-2 to TRBJ2-1, with 9 positions matching TRBD2. CDR1 and CDR2 (germline): LGHNA, YNFKEQ. After removal of 0 bases from V and 3 bases from J, the junction contained 3 bases not matched to a gene. CDR3 size: 16 residues. DNA of the CDR3: TGTGCCAGCAGCCAAGAACCTAGCGGGATCTACAATGAGCAGTTCTTC. As protein: CASSQEPSGIYNEQFF.

This sequence joins TRBV19 and TRBJ2-3, with TRBD2 identical over 7 bases. The CDR3 runs to 14 residues. Germline CDR1 is LNHDA and CDR2 is SQIVND (reference sequence). V shed 3 bases, J shed 4 bases, and the junction held 4 bases outside the gene matches. CDR3 in DNA: TGTGCCAGTAGTATCCAACGGGGGGCAGATACGCAGTATTTT. Amino acid sequence: CASSIQRGADTQYF.

The V and J genes are TRBV7-9 and TRBJ1-4, with 8 bases fitting TRBD1. The V gene end was trimmed by 3 bases and the J gene end by 8 bases; junction bases not matched to a gene: 8. The CDR3 runs to 15 residues. CDR1 is SEHNR and CDR2 is FQNEAQ in the germline V gene (reference sequence). CDR3 residues: CASSFGQGRWEKLFF. CDR3 nucleotides: TGTGCCAGCAGCTTCGGACAGGGACGGTGGGAAAAACTGTTTTTT. The full variable domain, with the rest looked up from reference TRBV7-9 and TRBJ1-4, is DTGVSQNPRHKITKRGQNVTFRCDPISEHNRLYWYRQTLGQGPEFLTYFQNEAQLEKSRLLSDRFSAERPKGSFSTLEIQRTEQGDSAMYLCASSFGQGRWEKLFFGSGTQLSVL.

The V gene is TRBV25-1, the J gene TRBJ2-7; weak D call: TRBD1 (5 bases). Deletions cut 5 bases from V and 2 bases from J, with 10 bases between. Germline CDR1 is MGHDK and CDR2 is SYGVNS. The CDR3 spans 13 residues. CDR3 amino acids: CASSTGAAYEQYF. In DNA, the CDR3 is TGTGCCAGCAGTACAGGAGCTGCCTACGAGCAGTACTTC.

This clone was counted once. This chain joins TRBV5-1 and TRBJ1-6, with D unclear. CDR1 and CDR2 (germline): SGHRS, YFSETQ. Between the trimmed V and J ends, which lost 0 bases and 14 bases, there was a span of 15 bases. This CDR3 contains 14 residues. For the CDR3, the DNA is TGCGCCAGCAGCTTGGATAGTCTGAGCGGGACCCTCCACTTT. This gives the protein CASSLDSLSGTLHF. Using reference TRBV5-1 and TRBJ1-6 for the parts outside the CDR3, the full variable domain is KAGVTQTPRYLIKTRGQQVTLSCSPISGHRSVSWYQQTPGQGLQFLFEYFSETQRNKGNFPGRFSGRQFSNSRSEMNVSTLELGDSALYLCASSLDSLSGTLHFGNGTRLTVT.

This chain uses TRBV12-3 or TRBV12-4 with TRBJ2-3; 10 nucleotides agree with TRBD2. CDR3 length: 13 residues. V was clipped by 10 bases and J by 5 bases; unmatched bases: 6. CDR3 nucleotide sequence: TGTGCCATAGGTAGCGGGGGGTTAGATACGCAGTATTTT. Its protein is CAIGSGGLDTQYF.

V is TRBV2 and J is TRBJ1-6; D remains unclear. CDR1 is SNHLY, CDR2 FYNNEI, per germline. This CDR3 region has 14 residues. V lost 4 bases and J lost 10, with 14 bases in between. CDR3 nucleotides: TGTGCCAGCAGTGCGGCCAGGTTGGCCTCACCCCTCCACTTT. The encoded protein is CASSAARLASPLHF.

The chain couples TRBV7-9 to TRBJ2-6; perhaps TRBD1 as D (5 bases). The CDR3 sequence is 14 residues long. Trimming removed 5 bases from V and 3 bases from J, with 8 bases in between. Germline V CDR1 and CDR2: SEHNR, FQNEAQ (reference sequence). Here the CDR3 reads CASSLRGGANVLTF. CDR3 nucleotide sequence: TGTGCCAGCAGCCTTAGGGGTGGGGCCAACGTCCTGACTTTC.

This chain links TRBV9 with TRBJ2-3; tentative D call: TRBD2 (5 bases). The germline CDR1 and CDR2 sequences are SGDLS and YYNGEE. This CDR3 is 16 amino acids long. V dropped 0 bases and J dropped 2 bases, with 13 bases sitting between them. The CDR3 protein is CASSVAAGGFTDTQYF. CDR3 coding DNA: TGTGCCAGCAGCGTAGCTGCGGGCGGATTCACAGATACGCAGTATTTT.

The chain couples TRBV12-3 or TRBV12-4 to TRBJ2-5; D is possibly TRBD2 (5 bases). The CDR3 runs to 13 residues. The V end lost 6 bases, the J end lost 3 bases, and 11 bases lay between the germline ends. This chain's CDR3 is CASSPGIEETQYF. The CDR3 region has the DNA TGTGCCAGCAGCCCGGGGATAGAAGAGACCCAGTACTTC.

The V and J genes are TRBV10-3 and TRBJ1-1; 12 nucleotides agree with TRBD1. The CDR3 spans 16 residues. Trimming removed 5 bases from V and 7 bases from J; junction bases left unmatched: 11. Germline CDR1 and CDR2: ENHRY and SYGVKD. The CDR3 protein is CAISPGTGGARDEAFF. CDR3 in DNA: TGTGCCATCAGTCCAGGGACAGGGGGCGCCCGGGATGAAGCTTTCTTT.

This chain links TRBV21-1 with TRBJ2-7; TRBD2 reflects the table's D call only, with no check against the DNA. TRBV21-1 is a pseudogene. The CDR3 is 19 residues long. The CDR3: CASSNGALVMGESSYEQYV. CDR3 bases: TGTGCCAGCAGCAACGGAGCGTTAGTGATGGGAGAAAGCTCCTACGAGCAGTACGTC.

This clone appeared a single time. This rearrangement joins TRBV19 to TRBJ1-2, with D possibly matching TRBD1 (5 bases). The CDR3 runs to 14 residues. Trimming left V 6 bases short and J 9 bases short, with 20 bases between. Germline CDR1 LNHDA, CDR2 SQIVND (reference sequence). CDR3 coding DNA: TGTGCCAGTAGGGGTGGTCCCGGGGGTACGAGCTACACCTTC. Its translation is CASRGGPGGTSYTF. Together with reference TRBV19 and TRBJ1-2, the CDR3 gives the full variable domain: DGGITQSPKYLFRKEGQNVTLSCEQNLNHDAMYWYRQDPGQGLRLIYYSQIVNDFQKGDIAEGYSVSREKKESFPLTVTSAQKNPTAFYLCASRGGPGGTSYTFGSGTRLTVV.

J is TRBJ2-5 and V is TRBV7-9, with D hard to call. Trimming pared 2 bases from V and 6 bases from J, leaving 13 bases between. The CDR3 sequence is 14 residues long. Germline CDR1 and CDR2: SEHNR and FQNEAQ (reference sequence). The CDR3 sequence: CASSLTVSAKTQYF. CDR3 nucleotides: TGTGCCAGCAGCTTAACAGTGTCCGCAAAGACCCAGTACTTC.

As concerns this clone: The same CDR3 is also encoded by other DNA sequences in this sample. The rearrangement uses TRBV12-3 or TRBV12-4 and TRBJ1-2, with D perhaps TRBD1 (6 bases). Trimming removed 7 bases at V and 8 bases at J, with 17 bases between. The CDR3 totals 13 residues. This chain's CDR3 is CASTISQGKGYTF. The CDR3 region has the DNA TGTGCCAGCACCATAAGCCAGGGGAAAGGCTACACCTTC.

The J gene is TRBJ2-1, the V gene TRBV10-3, with 10 bases aligning to TRBD2. Germline CDR1 and CDR2: ENHRY and SYGVKD. CDR3 length: 14 residues. Losses at the gene ends were 1 base for V and 7 bases for J; bases not matched to a gene: 1. CDR3 loop: CAISELGLANEQFF. Here the CDR3 DNA reads TGTGCCATCAGTGAGTTGGGACTAGCGAATGAGCAGTTCTTC.

The chain is built from TRBV19 and TRBJ1-5; 8 positions agree with TRBD1. The V segment lost 8 bases and the J segment 6 bases; nucleotides outside the gene matches: 12. The germline gives CDR1 LNHDA, CDR2 SQIVND (reference sequence). There are 15 residues in the CDR3. This CDR3 reads CASSRGTGGGQPQHF. The DNA of the CDR3 is TGTGCCAGTTCAAGGGGTACAGGGGGGGGTCAGCCCCAGCATTTT.